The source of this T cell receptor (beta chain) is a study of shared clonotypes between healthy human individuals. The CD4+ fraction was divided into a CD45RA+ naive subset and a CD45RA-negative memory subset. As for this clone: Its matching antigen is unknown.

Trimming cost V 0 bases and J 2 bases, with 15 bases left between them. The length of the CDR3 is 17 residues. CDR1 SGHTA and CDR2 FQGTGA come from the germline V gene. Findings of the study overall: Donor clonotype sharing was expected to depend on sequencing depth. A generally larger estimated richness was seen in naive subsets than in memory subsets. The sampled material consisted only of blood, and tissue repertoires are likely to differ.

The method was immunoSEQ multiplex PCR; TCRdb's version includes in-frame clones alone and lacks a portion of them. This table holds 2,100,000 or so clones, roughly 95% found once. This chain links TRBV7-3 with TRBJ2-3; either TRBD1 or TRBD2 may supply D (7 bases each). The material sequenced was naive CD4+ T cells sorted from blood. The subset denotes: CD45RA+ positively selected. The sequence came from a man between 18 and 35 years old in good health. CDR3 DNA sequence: TGTGCCAGCAGCTTAACCCCAGGGGGGGATTCCACAGATACGCAGTATTTT. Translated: CASSLTPGGDSTDTQYF. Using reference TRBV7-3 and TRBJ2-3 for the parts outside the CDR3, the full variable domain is GAGVSQTPSNKVTEKGKYVELRCDPISGHTALYWYRQSLGQGPEFLIYFQGTGAADDSGLPNDRFFAVRPEGSVSTLKIQRTERGDSAVYLCASSLTPGGDSTDTQYFGPGTRLTVL.